This TCR beta chain was sequenced for a study of blood T cell repertoires in COVID-19. Background on the study: Samples of COVID-19 (acute and convalescent) were obtained from the United States, Italy and Spain. Sample material is recorded as cDNA or gDNA derived from T cells, B-cell-depleted T cells, or PBMCs.

CDR1 and CDR2 (germline): MNHEY, SMNVEV (reference sequence). V lost 2 bases and J lost 2, with 22 bases in between. This CDR3 comprises 18 residues. Authors' processing steps: Reference gene primer amplification yielded estimated nucleated cell counts. The assay was immunoSEQ multiplex PCR, and TCRdb's table has in-frame clones only and misses some. V, J and clone size were drawn from that table, and D and trimming were deduced from the DNA. The sample has roughly 180,000 clones, around 83% seen once. The receptor was derived from a woman between 50 and 59 years old with COVID-19, enrolled during active disease. The V gene is TRBV27, the J gene TRBJ2-7, with a weak D call TRBD1 (6 bases). Input material: peripheral blood. The CDR3 bases are TGTGCCAGCAGTTTAAAAGGGCCGGGGACACCCCTGGCCTACGAGCAGTACTTC. The encoded protein is CASSLKGPGTPLAYEQYF.